This T cell receptor (beta chain) was profiled in a study of human T cells and chemical hapten exposure. For the study at large: Patch tests applied 0.01% DPC to the upper back, read at 6 days. Study observations and caveats: Counts of expanded TCRs at PT1 were positively correlated with patch test score.

TCRdb processed the RACE reads anew with MiXCR; each CDR3 protein has one entry. The table shows some 43,000 distinct CDR3 sequences, with 4% occurring only once. Time point reported: patch test 1, 2 weeks after DPC sensitization. Sample treatment: therapeutic diphenylcyclopropenone sensitization with weekly scalp DPC. Unfractionated whole blood yielded total RNA. This clonotype was seen a handful of times. Its antigen is still unknown. The V gene lost 4 bases and the J gene lost 4 bases, with 12 bases spanning the gap. Germline CDR1 SNHLY, CDR2 FYNNEI. The CDR3 has 14 amino acids. This clonotype originated in a man aged 45-65 years with alopecia areata. Some clones in this sample may be carry-over from other donors' samples. This chain links TRBV2 with TRBJ2-3; D not certain. The material sequenced was whole blood, taken in connection with sensitization to the hapten diphenylcyclopropenone (DPC). The CDR3 sequence: CASSALGISDTQYF. In nucleotides, the CDR3 is TGTGCCAGCAGTGCATTGGGGATCTCAGATACGCAGTATTTT.